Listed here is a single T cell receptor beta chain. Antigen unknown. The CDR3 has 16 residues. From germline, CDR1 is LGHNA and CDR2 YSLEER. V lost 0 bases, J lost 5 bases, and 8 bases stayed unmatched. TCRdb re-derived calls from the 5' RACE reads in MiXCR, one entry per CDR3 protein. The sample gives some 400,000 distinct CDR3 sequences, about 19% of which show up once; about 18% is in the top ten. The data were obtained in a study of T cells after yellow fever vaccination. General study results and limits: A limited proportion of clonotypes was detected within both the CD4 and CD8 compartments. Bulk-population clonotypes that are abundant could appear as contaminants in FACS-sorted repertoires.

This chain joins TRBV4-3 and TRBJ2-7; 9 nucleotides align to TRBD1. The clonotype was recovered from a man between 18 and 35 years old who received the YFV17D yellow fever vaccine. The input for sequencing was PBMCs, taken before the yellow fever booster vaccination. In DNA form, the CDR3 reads TGCGCCAGCAGCCAAGAACGAGGGACAGGGCGCGACGAGCAGTACTTC. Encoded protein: CASSQERGTGRDEQYF.